The 23 T cell receptor beta chains below were found in one sample sequenced in a study of blood T cell repertoires in COVID-19. The table came from immunoSEQ multiplex PCR; TCRdb's copy has only in-frame clones and leaves some out. The table lists over 300,000 clones, about 90% of them singletons, with approximately 5.3% in the top ten. Sequencing input: PBMCs or T cells enriched from blood (not recorded which). Every receptor here comes from a young woman who had recovered from COVID-19.

This chain connects TRBV24-1 to TRBJ2-1, with D hard to call. Germline-derived CDR1 and CDR2 are KGHDR and SFDVKD. V lost 6 bases and J 1 base, leaving 6 bases between the germline ends. The CDR3 covers 13 residues. CDR3 in amino acids: CATSLTSYNEQFF. DNA for the CDR3: TGTGCCACCAGTTTAACATCCTACAATGAGCAGTTCTTC.

The table lists this clone with a few counts. This chain connects TRBV5-1 to TRBJ2-1; possible D gene TRBD2, 6 bases. V was pared by 0 bases and J by 13 bases, with 20 bases between. The germline CDR1 and CDR2 sequences are SGHRS and YFSETQ. This CDR3 contains 15 residues. The CDR3 nucleotides are TGCGCCAGCAGCTTGGCTATTCAGACGGGGGTTTACCAGTTCTTC. Protein: CASSLAIQTGVYQFF.

CDR3 sequence reads: CASSMGASTGQQANYGYTF. CDR3 nucleotides: TGTGCCAGCAGTATGGGGGCCTCCACAGGACAGCAAGCTAACTATGGCTACACCTTC. V usage is TRBV5-4 and J usage is TRBJ1-2; the D gene is possibly TRBD1 (6 bases). Deletions cut 5 bases from V and 0 bases from J, with 26 bases between. Germline V lookup: CDR1 SGHNT, CDR2 YYREEE (reference sequence). CDR3 length: 19 amino acids.

The chain recombines TRBV6-5 with TRBJ2-7; TRBD2 is a possible D gene (6 bases). Trimming removed 2 bases at V and 8 bases at J, with 10 bases between. The CDR3 runs 12 residues. CDR1 is MNHEY, CDR2 SVGAGI, per germline. The CDR3 region has the DNA TGTGCCAGCAGTTACGCGGGGTACCAGCAGTACTTC. It specifies CASSYAGYQQYF.

The V and J genes are TRBV30 and TRBJ1-5; TRBD1 aligns across 7 bases. Trimming removed 0 bases from V and 10 bases from J; junction bases left unmatched: 0. This CDR3 is built from 11 residues. The germline V gene encodes CDR1 GTSNPN and CDR2 SVGIG (reference sequence). CDR3 nucleotide sequence: TGTGCCTGGAGTGTAGGGGGCCCCCAGCATTTT. It encodes CAWSVGGPQHF.

This chain joins TRBV2 and TRBJ1-1; 7 bases agree with TRBD1. V lost 6 bases to trimming and J lost 11 bases; unmatched junction nucleotides: 9. The CDR3 consists of 12 residues. Germline CDR1 and CDR2: SNHLY and FYNNEI. In DNA, the CDR3 is TGTGCCAGCAGATCACGGACAGGAGCGGCTTTCTTT. Its translation is CASRSRTGAAFF.

This clone came up a few times. This chain connects TRBV6-5 to TRBJ2-5, with 8 bases identical to TRBD2. This CDR3 is 14 amino acids long. Trimming cost V 6 bases and J 5 bases; bases outside gene matches: 8. The germline V gene has CDR1 MNHEY and CDR2 SVGAGI. The CDR3 region has the DNA TGTGCCAGCAGCCACGGGGGGGAGTCGGAGACCCAGTACTTC. Its translation: CASSHGGESETQYF.

CDR3 residues: CASSEQGAASGNTIYF. CDR3 sequence (DNA): TGTGCCAGCAGTGAACAGGGGGCGGCCTCTGGAAACACCATATATTTT. V and J are TRBV6-1 and TRBJ1-3; 8 bases line up with TRBD1. The CDR3 spans 16 residues. Losses at the gene ends were 2 bases for V and 0 bases for J; bases not matched to a gene: 3. Looked up from germline, CDR1 is MNHNS and CDR2 is SASEGT.

V and J are TRBV6-6 and TRBJ1-5; D ambiguous. The CDR3 consists of 16 residues. Germline CDR1 reads MNHNY; CDR2 reads SVGAGI (reference sequence). V dropped 4 bases and J dropped 0 bases, with 13 bases sitting between them. The CDR3 bases are TGTGCCAGCAGTTCGCCCACCTCCTATAGCAATCAGCCCCAGCATTTT. Residues: CASSSPTSYSNQPQHF.

The V gene is TRBV19, the J gene TRBJ1-4, with unresolved D. CDR3 length equals 19 residues. V shed 0 bases and J shed 6 bases, with 23 bases lying between them. Germline values: CDR1 LNHDA, CDR2 SQIVND (reference sequence). DNA of the CDR3: TGTGCCAGTAGTATAGAACCCGGGAGATTCCTAGAGAAGGATGAAAAACTGTTTTTT. Its translation: CASSIEPGRFLEKDEKLFF.

On this clone itself: This sample also contains other DNA sequences that code for the same CDR3. V gene TRBV10-3 combines with J gene TRBJ1-4, with D perhaps TRBD1 (6 bases). The V and J ends lost 1 base and 5 bases respectively, with 11 bases between them. CDR1 is ENHRY, CDR2 SYGVKD, per germline. The CDR3 is 15 residues long. CDR3 coding DNA: TGTGCCATCAGTGAGTGGGGGGGCGCGAATGAAAAACTGTTTTTT. This gives the protein CAISEWGGANEKLFF.

The CDR3 DNA follows: TGCGCCAGCAGCCAGGAAAAGGGGGCCCGCTATGGCTACACCTTC. Its protein is CASSQEKGARYGYTF. This chain links TRBV4-3 with TRBJ1-2; 7 positions agree with TRBD1. CDR3 length: 15 residues. Germline CDR1 LGHNA, CDR2 YSLEER. With V trimmed by 3 bases and J by 4 bases, 8 bases remained unmatched.

V is TRBV5-1 and J is TRBJ2-3; the match to TRBD1 covers 10 bases. The CDR3 length is 14 residues. Per the germline V gene, CDR1 is SGHRS and CDR2 is YFSETQ. V was pared by 8 bases and J by 1 base, with 4 bases of the junction left unmatched. CDR3 in DNA: TGCGCCAGTCAGGGGACAGGGGGCACAGATACGCAGTATTTT. This codes for CASQGTGGTDTQYF.

DNA of the CDR3: TGTGCCAGCAGCCAGGGACAGGGGAAAAACATTCAGTACTTC. Its protein is CASSQGQGKNIQYF. The gene calls are TRBV4-2 and TRBJ2-4; 10 bases match TRBD1. J gave up 4 bases and V 3 bases, and 0 bases lay outside the gene matches. CDR3 length: 14 residues. Germline V gene lookup returns CDR1 LGHNA and CDR2 YNFKEQ.

This chain links TRBV9 with TRBJ2-7; weak D call: TRBD2 (6 bases). Per germline, CDR1 SGDLS and CDR2 YYNGEE. The length of the CDR3 is 16 residues. V lost 0 bases and J lost 0, with 13 bases in between. The CDR3 protein is CASSVAIQTSSYEQYF. The CDR3, as DNA: TGTGCCAGCAGCGTAGCTATACAGACTAGCTCCTACGAGCAGTACTTC.

There are a few counts of this clone. The chain carries TRBV4-1 and TRBJ1-2, with D possibly being TRBD1 (5 bases). Germline values: CDR1 MGHRA, CDR2 YSYEKL. The CDR3 is 14 amino acids. V was pared by 7 bases and J by 7 bases, with 19 bases between. CDR3 region: CASNPGRGEGGYTF. The CDR3 DNA reads as TGCGCCAGCAACCCAGGACGGGGGGAAGGTGGCTACACCTTC.

The J gene is TRBJ1-3, the V gene TRBV5-6; D may be TRBD1 (6 bases). The CDR3 length is 14 residues. With 1 base removed from V and 3 bases from J, the gap between germline ends came to 8 bases. Per the germline V gene, CDR1 is SGHDT and CDR2 is YYEEEE. CDR3 bases: TGTGCCAGCAGCTTGAAAGGGGGTGGAAACACCATATATTTT. It specifies CASSLKGGGNTIYF.

There are a few counts of this clone. The rearrangement joins TRBV11-2 to TRBJ1-1; 11 nucleotides agree with TRBD1. Germline V gives CDR1 SGHAT, CDR2 FQNNGV. This CDR3 comprises 16 residues. V was clipped by 5 bases and J by 4 bases; unmatched bases: 9. Here the CDR3 DNA reads TGTGCCAGCAGCCCAGGGACAGGGGGACGGTTCACTGAAGCTTTCTTT. As protein: CASSPGTGGRFTEAFF.

The chain carries TRBV5-1 and TRBJ1-1; possible D gene TRBD1, 5 bases. The CDR3 runs to 15 residues. V was clipped by 2 bases and J by 4 bases, with 15 bases between them. Germline CDR1 SGHRS, CDR2 YFSETQ. The CDR3 DNA sequence: TGCGCCAGCAGCTTCTCCCAGGGCCTCGGCACTGAAGCTTTCTTT. Translation gives CASSFSQGLGTEAFF.

The J gene is TRBJ2-7, the V gene TRBV27; D unresolved. This CDR3 spans 14 amino acids. V was cut by 0 bases and J by 0 bases, with 6 bases left in between. Germline V gene sequence: CDR1 MNHEY, CDR2 SMNVEV (reference sequence). The CDR3 here is CASSLSWSSYEQYF. Written as DNA, the CDR3 is TGTGCCAGCAGTTTATCTTGGAGCTCCTACGAGCAGTACTTC.

The chain joins TRBV4-3 to TRBJ1-4; 7 bases fit TRBD1. With 1 base clipped from V and 5 bases from J, the junction kept 4 bases outside the gene matches. The CDR3 is 15 amino acids. Germline CDR1 is LGHNA and CDR2 is YSLEER. CDR3 region: CASSQAGTENEKLFF. For the CDR3, the DNA is TGCGCCAGCAGCCAAGCCGGGACAGAGAATGAAAAACTGTTTTTT.

CDR3 nucleotide sequence: TGTGCCAGTAGTAAGGGACAAAGGGACAGTTTAGAAGCTTTCTTT. It codes for CASSKGQRDSLEAFF. V is TRBV19 and J is TRBJ1-1, with TRBD1 identical over 7 bases. V lost 4 bases, J lost 8 bases, and 13 bases stayed unmatched. CDR1 LNHDA and CDR2 SQIVND come from the germline V gene (reference sequence). The CDR3 totals 15 residues.

This rearrangement joins TRBV19 to TRBJ1-2; D is possibly TRBD1 (5 bases). Germline CDR1 reads LNHDA; CDR2 reads SQIVND (reference sequence). Deletions cut 0 bases from V and 6 bases from J, with 14 bases between. This CDR3 contains 15 residues. CDR3 loop: CASSIDWQGGNGYTF. DNA of the CDR3: TGTGCCAGTAGTATAGATTGGCAGGGCGGGAATGGCTACACCTTC.